This is a list of T cell receptor beta chains from one sample in a study of blood T cells in healthy people across ages. MiXCR, run by TCRdb on the 5' RACE reads, gives a single entry per CDR3 protein. The sample contains around 1.7 million distinct CDR3 sequences, over 25% of which appear only once. The sequencing input was blood. Receptors originate from a woman aged 25 to 39 in good health. CDR3s include the opening cysteine and the closing phenylalanine or tryptophan. Each record gives: clone size, V gene, J gene, D gene, CDR3 protein, CDR3 DNA. D genes are given only for firm matches. Clone size is not always given. Where it is, it says once, few, many or a class for expanded clones.

>NA|TRBV7-9|TRBJ2-5|TRBD1
CASSVGQGDASVEETQYF
TGTGCCAGCAGCGTGGGACAGGGGGACGCTTCGGTCGAAGAGACCCAGTACTTC
>few|TRBV27|TRBJ1-2|TRBD1
CASGAGTGGEIGYTF
TGTGCCAGCGGGGCCGGGACAGGGGGAGAGATTGGCTACACCTTC
>few|TRBV20-1|TRBJ1-1|NA
CSARDLQAQNTEAFF
TGCAGTGCTAGAGATCTCCAGGCCCAGAACACTGAAGCTTTCTTT
>NA|TRBV7-9|TRBJ2-6|NA
CASSLDWQGRDSGANVLTF
TGTGCCAGCAGCTTAGATTGGCAGGGCCGAGACTCTGGGGCCAACGTCCTGACTTTC
>few|TRBV7-9|TRBJ1-1|TRBD1
CASSELGQGHAFF
TGTGCCAGCAGCGAATTGGGACAGGGGCACGCTTTCTTT
>NA|TRBV14|TRBJ1-2|TRBD1
CASSPRTGEYGYTF
TGTGCCAGCAGCCCGCGGACAGGCGAGTATGGCTACACCTTC
>many|TRBV5-6|TRBJ2-3|NA
CASSLAGISTDTQYF
TGTGCCAGCAGCTTGGCTGGTATATCCACAGATACGCAGTATTTT
>few|TRBV9|TRBJ1-2|NA
CASSFETGGNYGYTF
TGTGCCAGCAGCTTTGAAACGGGGGGAAACTATGGCTACACCTTC
>many|TRBV5-1|TRBJ2-5|TRBD1
CASSRTGAGETQYF
TGCGCCAGCAGCCGGACAGGGGCCGGGGAGACCCAGTACTTC
>few|TRBV24-1|TRBJ2-1|TRBD1
CATGTEVSEQFF
TGTGCCACCGGGACAGAGGTCTCTGAGCAGTTCTTC
>NA|TRBV7-2|TRBJ1-2|NA
CASSWIRDNYGYTF
TGTGCCAGCAGCTGGATCAGGGATAACTATGGCTACACCTTC
>NA|TRBV4-3|TRBJ2-1|TRBD2
CASSQDPAGVSGSYNEQFF
TGCGCCAGCAGCCAAGATCCAGCGGGAGTTTCGGGCTCCTACAATGAGCAGTTCTTC
>NA|TRBV2|TRBJ2-1|NA
CASRKDTDNEQFF
TGTGCCAGCAGAAAGGACACGGACAATGAGCAGTTCTTC
>NA|TRBV3-1|TRBJ1-2|NA
CASSQDRGPGSAIYGYTF
TGTGCCAGCAGCCAAGATCGAGGTCCCGGCAGTGCGATCTATGGCTACACCTTC
>NA|TRBV28|TRBJ2-3|TRBD2
CASSWTSGGAVDTQYF
TGTGCCAGCAGTTGGACTAGCGGGGGGGCCGTAGATACGCAGTATTTT
>NA|TRBV6-6|TRBJ1-1|NA
CASAPGPPVGAFF
TGTGCCAGCGCCCCAGGGCCCCCTGTTGGAGCTTTCTTT
>few|TRBV4-3|TRBJ2-2|NA
CASSQQTQNTGELFF
TGCGCCAGCAGCCAACAGACACAGAACACCGGGGAGCTGTTTTTT